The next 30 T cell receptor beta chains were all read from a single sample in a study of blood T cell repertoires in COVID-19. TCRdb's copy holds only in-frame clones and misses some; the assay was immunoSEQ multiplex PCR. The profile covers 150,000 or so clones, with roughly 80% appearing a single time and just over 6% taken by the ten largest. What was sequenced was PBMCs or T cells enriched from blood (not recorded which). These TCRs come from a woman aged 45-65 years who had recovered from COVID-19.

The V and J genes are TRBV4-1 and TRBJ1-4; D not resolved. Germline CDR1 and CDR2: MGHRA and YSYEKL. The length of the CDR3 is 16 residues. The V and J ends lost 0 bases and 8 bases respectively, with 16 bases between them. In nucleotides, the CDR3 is TGCGCCAGCAGCCAAGAGGGAACTAGCCCGGGGGAAAAACTGTTTTTT. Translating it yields CASSQEGTSPGEKLFF.

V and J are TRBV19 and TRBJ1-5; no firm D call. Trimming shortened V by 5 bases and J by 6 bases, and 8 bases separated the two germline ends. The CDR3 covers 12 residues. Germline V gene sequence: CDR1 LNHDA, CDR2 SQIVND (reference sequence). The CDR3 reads CASSDLGQPQHF. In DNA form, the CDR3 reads TGTGCCAGTAGTGATCTCGGTCAGCCCCAGCATTTT.

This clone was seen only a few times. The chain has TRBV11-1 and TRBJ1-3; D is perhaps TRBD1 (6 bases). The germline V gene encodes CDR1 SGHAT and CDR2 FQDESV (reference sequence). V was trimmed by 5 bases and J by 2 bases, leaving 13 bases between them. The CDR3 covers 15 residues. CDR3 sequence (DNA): TGTGCCAGCAGCCACCGCCGGACAGCTGGAAACACCATATATTTT. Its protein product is CASSHRRTAGNTIYF.

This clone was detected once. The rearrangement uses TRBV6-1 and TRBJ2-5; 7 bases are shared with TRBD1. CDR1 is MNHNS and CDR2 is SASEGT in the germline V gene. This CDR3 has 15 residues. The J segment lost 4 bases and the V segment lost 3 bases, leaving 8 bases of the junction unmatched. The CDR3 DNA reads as TGTGCCAGCAGTGATTACAGGGGTTTGAGAGAGACCCAGTACTTC. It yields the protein CASSDYRGLRETQYF.

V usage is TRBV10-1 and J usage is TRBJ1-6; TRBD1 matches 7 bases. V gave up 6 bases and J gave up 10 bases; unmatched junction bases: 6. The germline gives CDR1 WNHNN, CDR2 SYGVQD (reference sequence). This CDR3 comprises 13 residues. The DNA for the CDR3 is TGCGCCAGCAGAGAAACAGGGGACTCACCCCTCCACTTT. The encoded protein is CASRETGDSPLHF.

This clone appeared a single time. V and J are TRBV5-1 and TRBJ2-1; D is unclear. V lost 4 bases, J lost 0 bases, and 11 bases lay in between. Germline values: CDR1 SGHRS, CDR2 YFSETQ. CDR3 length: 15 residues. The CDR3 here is CASSPEEYSYNEQFF. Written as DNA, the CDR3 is TGCGCCAGCAGCCCAGAGGAGTACTCCTACAATGAGCAGTTCTTC.

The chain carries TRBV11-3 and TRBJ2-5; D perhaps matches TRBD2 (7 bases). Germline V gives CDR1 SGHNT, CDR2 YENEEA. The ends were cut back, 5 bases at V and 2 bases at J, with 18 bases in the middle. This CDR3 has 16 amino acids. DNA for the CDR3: TGTGCCAGCAGCCCGCGGGGTGCGGGGGCACAAGAGACCCAGTACTTC. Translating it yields CASSPRGAGAQETQYF.

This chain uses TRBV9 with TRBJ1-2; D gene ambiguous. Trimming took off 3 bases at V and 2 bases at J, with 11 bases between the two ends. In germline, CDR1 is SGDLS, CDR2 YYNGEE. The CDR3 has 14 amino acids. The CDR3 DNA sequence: TGTGCCAGCAGCGAGGTGGGAGCGAACTATGGCTACACCTTC. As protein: CASSEVGANYGYTF.

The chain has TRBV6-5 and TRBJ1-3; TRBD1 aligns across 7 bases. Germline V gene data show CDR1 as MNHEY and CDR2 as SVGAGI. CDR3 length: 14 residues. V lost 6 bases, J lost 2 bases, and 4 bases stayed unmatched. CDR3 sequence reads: CASSYRGPGNTIYF. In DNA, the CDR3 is TGTGCCAGCAGCTACAGGGGCCCTGGAAACACCATATATTTT.

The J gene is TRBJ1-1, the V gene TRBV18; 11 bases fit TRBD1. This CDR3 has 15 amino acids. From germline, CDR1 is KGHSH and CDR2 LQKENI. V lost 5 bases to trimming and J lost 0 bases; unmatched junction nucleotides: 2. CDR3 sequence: CASSEDRGLNTEAFF. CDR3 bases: TGTGCCAGCTCAGAGGACAGGGGGCTGAACACTGAAGCTTTCTTT.

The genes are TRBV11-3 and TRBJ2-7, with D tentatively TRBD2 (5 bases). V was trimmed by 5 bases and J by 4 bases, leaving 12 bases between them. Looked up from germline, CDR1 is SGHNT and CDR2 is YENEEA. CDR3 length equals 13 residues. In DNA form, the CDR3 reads TGTGCCAGCAGCCTAGGTCGGGAATACGAGCAGTACTTC. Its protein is CASSLGREYEQYF.

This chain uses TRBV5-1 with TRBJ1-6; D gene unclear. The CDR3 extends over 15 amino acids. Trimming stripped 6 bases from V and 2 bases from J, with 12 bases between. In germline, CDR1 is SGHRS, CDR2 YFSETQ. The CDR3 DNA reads TGCGCCAGCACTTCTGACAATCCCTATAATTCACCCCTCCACTTT. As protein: CASTSDNPYNSPLHF.

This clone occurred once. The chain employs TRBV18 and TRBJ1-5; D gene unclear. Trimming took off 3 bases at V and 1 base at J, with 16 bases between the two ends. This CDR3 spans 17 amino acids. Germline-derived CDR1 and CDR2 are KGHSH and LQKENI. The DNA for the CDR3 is TGTGCCAGCTCACCTCAAACCCATGCCGGGAGCAATCAGCCCCAGCATTTT. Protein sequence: CASSPQTHAGSNQPQHF.

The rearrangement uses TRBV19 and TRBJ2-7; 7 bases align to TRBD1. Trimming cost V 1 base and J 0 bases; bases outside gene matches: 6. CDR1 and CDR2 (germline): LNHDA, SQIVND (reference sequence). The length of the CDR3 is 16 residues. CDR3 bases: TGTGCCAGTAGTATAGGTACAGGGGATAGCTCCTACGAGCAGTACTTC. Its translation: CASSIGTGDSSYEQYF.

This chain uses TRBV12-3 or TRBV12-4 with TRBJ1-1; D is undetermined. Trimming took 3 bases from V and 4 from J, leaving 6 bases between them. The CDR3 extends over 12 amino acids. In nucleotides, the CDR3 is TGTGCCAGCAGTTTTAGCCCCACTGAAGCTTTCTTT. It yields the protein CASSFSPTEAFF.

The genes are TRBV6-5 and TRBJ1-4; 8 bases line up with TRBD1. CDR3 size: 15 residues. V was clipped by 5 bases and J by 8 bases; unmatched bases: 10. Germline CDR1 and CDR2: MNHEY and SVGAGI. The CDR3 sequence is CASSHTQGAGEKLFF. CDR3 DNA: TGTGCCAGCAGTCACACGCAGGGGGCGGGGGAAAAACTGTTTTTT.

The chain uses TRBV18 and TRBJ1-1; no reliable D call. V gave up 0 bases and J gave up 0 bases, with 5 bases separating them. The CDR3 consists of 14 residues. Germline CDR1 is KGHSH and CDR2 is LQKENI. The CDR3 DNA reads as TGTGCCAGCTCACCACCCACAGTGAACACTGAAGCTTTCTTT. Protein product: CASSPPTVNTEAFF.

The chain's CDR3 is CASSDLNRGVFNTIYF. CDR3 sequence (DNA): TGTGCCAGCAGTGATTTGAACAGGGGAGTTTTTAACACCATATATTTT. V usage is TRBV2 and J usage is TRBJ1-3; 7 nucleotides line up with TRBD1. The CDR3 loop spans 16 amino acids. V trimming: 3 bases; J trimming: 7 bases; junction bases outside the gene matches: 12. Germline loops: CDR1 SNHLY, CDR2 FYNNEI.

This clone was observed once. Here the CDR3 reads CAWSGRGRHHF. CDR3 in DNA: TGTGCCTGGAGTGGGAGGGGCCGGCACCACTTT. This chain connects TRBV30 to TRBJ1-6; D perhaps matches TRBD1 (5 bases). V was shortened by 1 base and J by 18 bases, with 13 bases between the two germline ends. The CDR3 has 11 residues. Germline values: CDR1 GTSNPN, CDR2 SVGIG (reference sequence).

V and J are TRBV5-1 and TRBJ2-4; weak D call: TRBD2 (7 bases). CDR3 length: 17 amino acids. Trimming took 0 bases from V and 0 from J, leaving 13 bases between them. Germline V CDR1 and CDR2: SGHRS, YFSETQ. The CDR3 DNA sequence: TGCGCCAGCAGCTTGGCCCTGGCGGGGGCAGCCAAAAACATTCAGTACTTC. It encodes CASSLALAGAAKNIQYF.

The CDR3 sequence is CASSFLWGHEQYF. CDR3 coding DNA: TGTGCCAGCAGCTTTTTGTGGGGGCACGAGCAGTACTTC. The rearrangement joins TRBV5-6 to TRBJ2-7, with D perhaps TRBD1 (6 bases). Germline loops: CDR1 SGHDT, CDR2 YYEEEE. V dropped 2 bases and J dropped 5 bases, with 11 bases sitting between them. The CDR3 sequence is 13 residues long.

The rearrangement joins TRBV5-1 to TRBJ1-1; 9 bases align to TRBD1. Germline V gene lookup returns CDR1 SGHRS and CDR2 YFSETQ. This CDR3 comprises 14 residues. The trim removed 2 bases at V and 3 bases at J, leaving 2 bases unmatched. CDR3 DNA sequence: TGCGCCAGCAGCTTCCGGACAGGGGACACTGAAGCTTTCTTT. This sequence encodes CASSFRTGDTEAFF.

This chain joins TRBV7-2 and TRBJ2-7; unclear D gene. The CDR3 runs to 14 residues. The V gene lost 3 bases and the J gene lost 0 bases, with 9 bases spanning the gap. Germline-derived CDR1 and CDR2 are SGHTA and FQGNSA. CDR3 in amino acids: CASSFQINSYEQYF. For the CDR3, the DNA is TGTGCCAGCAGCTTCCAGATTAACTCCTACGAGCAGTACTTC. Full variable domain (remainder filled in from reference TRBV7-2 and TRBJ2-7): GAGVSQSPSNKVTEKGKDVELRCDPISGHTALYWYRQSLGQGLEFLIYFQGNSAPDKSGLPSDRFSAERTGGSVSTLTIQRTQQEDSAVYLCASSFQINSYEQYFGPGTRLTVT.

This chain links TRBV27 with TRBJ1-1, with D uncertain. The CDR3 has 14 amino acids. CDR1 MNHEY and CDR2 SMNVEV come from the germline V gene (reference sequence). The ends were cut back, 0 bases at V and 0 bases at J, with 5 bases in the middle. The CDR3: CASSLSLLNTEAFF. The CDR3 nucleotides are TGTGCCAGCAGTTTATCTCTATTGAACACTGAAGCTTTCTTT.

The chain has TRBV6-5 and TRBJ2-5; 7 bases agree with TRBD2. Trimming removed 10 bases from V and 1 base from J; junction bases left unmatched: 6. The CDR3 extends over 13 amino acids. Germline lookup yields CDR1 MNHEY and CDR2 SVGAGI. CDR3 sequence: CANALALQETQYF. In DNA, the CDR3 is TGTGCCAACGCACTAGCGCTCCAAGAGACCCAGTACTTC.

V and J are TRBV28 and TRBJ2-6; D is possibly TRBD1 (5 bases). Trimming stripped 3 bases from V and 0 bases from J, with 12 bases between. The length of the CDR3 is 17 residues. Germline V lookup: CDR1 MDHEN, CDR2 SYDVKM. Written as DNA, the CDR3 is TGTGCCAGCAGTTTTCAAGGGGAAACCTCTGGGGCCAACGTCCTGACTTTC. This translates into CASSFQGETSGANVLTF.

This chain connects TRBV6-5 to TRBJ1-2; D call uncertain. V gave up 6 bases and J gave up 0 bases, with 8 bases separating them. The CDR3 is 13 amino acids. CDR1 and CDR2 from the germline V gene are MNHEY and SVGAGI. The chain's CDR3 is CASRDFTNYGYTF. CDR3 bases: TGTGCCAGCAGGGACTTTACTAACTATGGCTACACCTTC.

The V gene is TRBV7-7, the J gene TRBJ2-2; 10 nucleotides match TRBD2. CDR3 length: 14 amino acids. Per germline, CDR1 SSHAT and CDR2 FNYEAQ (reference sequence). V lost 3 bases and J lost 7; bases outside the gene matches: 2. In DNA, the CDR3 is TGTGCCAGCAGCTTCCGGACTAGCGGCGGGGAGCTGTTTTTT. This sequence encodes CASSFRTSGGELFF.

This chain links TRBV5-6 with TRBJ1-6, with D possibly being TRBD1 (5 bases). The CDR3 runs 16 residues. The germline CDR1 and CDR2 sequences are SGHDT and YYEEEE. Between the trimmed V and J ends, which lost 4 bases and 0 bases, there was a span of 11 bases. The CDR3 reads CASSPGGSSYNSPLHF. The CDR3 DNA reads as TGTGCCAGCAGCCCTGGGGGGAGCTCCTATAATTCACCCCTCCACTTT.

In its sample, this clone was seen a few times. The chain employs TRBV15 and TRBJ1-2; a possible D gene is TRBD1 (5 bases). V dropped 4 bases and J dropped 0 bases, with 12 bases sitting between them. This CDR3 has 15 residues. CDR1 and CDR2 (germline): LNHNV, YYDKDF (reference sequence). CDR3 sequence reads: CATSTGDSTNYGYTF. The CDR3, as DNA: TGTGCCACCAGCACGGGAGACAGCACTAACTATGGCTACACCTTC.